Listed below are T cell receptor beta chains from one sample, sequenced in a study of OX40 agonist ivuxolimab in advanced cancers. TCRdb's copy holds only in-frame clones and misses some; the assay was immunoSEQ multiplex PCR. The data contain around 41,000 clones, around nine tenths of them singletons. The sample consisted of CD4+ or CD8+ T cells sorted from blood, taken in a trial of the OX40 agonist ivuxolimab. The receptors stem from an adult with an advanced solid tumor such as melanoma, head and neck, liver or kidney cancer. The CDR3 runs from the conserved cysteine through the conserved F or W. The D gene is left open where the match is weak. Clone size appears in some rows only: once, few, many, or a class for an expanded clone.

d_call	clone_size	v_call	j_call	cdr3_aa	cdr3_nt
-	-	TRBV21-1	TRBJ1-3	CASRRSGGSGNTIYF	TGTGCCAGCCGACGCTCTGGGGGCTCTGGAAACACCATATATTTT
TRBD1	-	TRBV28	TRBJ1-2	CASSSGQVQGGYTF	TGTGCCAGCAGTTCGGGACAGGTTCAGGGAGGCTACACCTTC
-	-	TRBV18	TRBJ2-1	CASSLHDGGGNEQFF	TGTGCCAGCTCACTACATGACGGGGGCGGCAATGAGCAGTTCTTC
-	-	TRBV29-1	TRBJ2-2	CSAVGPSANTGELFF	TGCAGCGCGGTGGGACCTAGCGCGAACACCGGGGAGCTGTTTTTT
-	once	TRBV5-1	TRBJ2-6	CASSPRLGGGGANVLTF	TGCGCCAGCAGCCCCCGTTTGGGGGGAGGTGGGGCCAACGTCCTGACTTTC
-	few	TRBV6-4	TRBJ2-1	CASSRDWAGEQFF	TGTGCCAGCAGTCGGGACTGGGCAGGCGAGCAGTTCTTC
TRBD1	-	TRBV6-5	TRBJ1-1	CASYRGRTEAFF	TGTGCCAGCTACAGGGGGCGCACTGAAGCTTTCTTT
-	-	TRBV18	TRBJ2-2	CASSPTRNTGELFF	TGTGCCAGCTCACCGACCAGGAACACCGGGGAGCTGTTTTTT
TRBD1	-	TRBV28	TRBJ2-1	CASSPHGQVSGNEQFF	TGTGCCAGCAGTCCTCACGGACAGGTCTCAGGCAATGAGCAGTTCTTC
-	-	TRBV7-3	TRBJ2-1	CASSSWGADDEQFF	TGTGCCAGCAGTTCATGGGGGGCCGACGATGAGCAGTTCTTC
TRBD2	-	TRBV4-1	TRBJ2-5	CASRGTSGAQETQYF	TGCGCCAGCAGGGGGACTAGCGGGGCCCAAGAGACCCAGTACTTC
-	-	TRBV5-4	TRBJ2-7	CASSLGGGNNDEQYF	TGTGCCAGCAGCTTGGGCGGGGGCAACAATGACGAGCAGTACTTC
TRBD1	-	TRBV4-1	TRBJ1-2	CASSQDPLRPGQGLRPYGYTF	TGCGCCAGCAGCCAAGACCCACTCCGCCCGGGACAGGGACTAAGGCCCTATGGCTACACCTTC
-	-	TRBV6-1	TRBJ1-1	CASSYEGSGTEAFF	TGTGCCAGCAGTTATGAGGGGTCGGGCACTGAAGCTTTCTTT
-	few	TRBV13	TRBJ1-2	CASSLLTGPGYTF	TGTGCCAGCAGCTTGTTGACGGGGCCGGGCTACACCTTC
TRBD1	few	TRBV6-1	TRBJ1-2	CASTGQGSYGYTF	TGTGCCAGCACTGGACAGGGATCCTATGGCTACACCTTC
-	few	TRBV27	TRBJ1-2	CASSLAGVDYGYTF	TGTGCCAGCAGTTTGGCAGGAGTCGACTATGGCTACACCTTC
-	-	TRBV18	TRBJ2-2	CASSPLNPNGHRELFF	TGTGCCAGCTCACCACTTAATCCAAACGGCCACCGGGAGCTGTTTTTT
-	-	TRBV7-2	TRBJ2-3	CASSSLAVDTQYF	TGTGCCAGCAGCTCCCTAGCTGTAGATACGCAGTATTTT
-	-	TRBV15	TRBJ1-5	CATSRGSNQPQHF	TGTGCCACCAGCAGAGGCAGCAATCAGCCCCAGCATTTT
TRBD1	-	TRBV19	TRBJ2-5	CASSIGQGAETQYF	TGTGCCAGTAGTATAGGACAGGGTGCAGAGACCCAGTACTTC
-	few	TRBV6-6	TRBJ1-1	CASKSGVDTEAFF	TGTGCCAGCAAATCAGGGGTTGACACTGAAGCTTTCTTT
-	-	TRBV28	TRBJ2-7	CASIPIGGAYEQYF	TGTGCCAGCATCCCCATAGGGGGGGCTTACGAGCAGTACTTC
-	-	TRBV12-5	TRBJ2-7	CASGLVPSSYEQYF	TGTGCTAGTGGTTTGGTACCGAGTAGCTACGAGCAGTACTTC
-	-	TRBV27	TRBJ2-7	CASSRDPLYEQYF	TGTGCCAGCAGCCGGGACCCTCTCTACGAGCAGTACTTC
TRBD1	-	TRBV5-6	TRBJ2-7	CASSLPGTGGGEQYF	TGTGCCAGCAGCTTGCCCGGGACAGGGGGCGGCGAGCAGTACTTC
-	-	TRBV7-3	TRBJ1-1	CASSFQKMDTEAFF	TGTGCCAGCAGCTTTCAGAAGATGGACACTGAAGCTTTCTTT
TRBD1	-	TRBV6-1	TRBJ2-4	CASSENMGQGNIQYF	TGTGCCAGCAGTGAAAACATGGGACAGGGAAACATTCAGTACTTC
-	-	TRBV5-1	TRBJ2-7	CASSPLGGPGEQYF	TGCGCCAGCAGCCCGCTTGGGGGACCTGGCGAGCAGTACTTC
TRBD2	-	TRBV18	TRBJ2-3	CASSLTSGADTQYF	TGTGCCAGCTCACTGACTAGCGGGGCGGATACGCAGTATTTT
-	-	TRBV10-3	TRBJ2-1	CAISELGPSSYNEQFF	TGTGCCATCAGTGAACTTGGGCCGAGCTCCTACAATGAGCAGTTCTTC
-	-	TRBV19	TRBJ1-2	CASSIKTGPNYGYTF	TGTGCCAGTAGTATTAAGACAGGCCCTAACTATGGCTACACCTTC
TRBD1	-	TRBV13	TRBJ1-1	CASSLERDSINTEAFF	TGTGCCAGCAGCTTAGAGCGGGACAGCATAAACACTGAAGCTTTCTTT
-	-	TRBV21-1	TRBJ1-3	CASPRNTIYF	TGTGCCAGTCCCCGGAACACCATATATTTT
-	-	TRBV9	TRBJ1-4	CASSPRGPRANNEKLFF	TGTGCCAGCAGCCCACGGGGACCTCGGGCTAATAATGAAAAACTGTTTTTT
-	-	TRBV27	TRBJ2-1	CASSLHRWAVYNEQFF	TGTGCCAGCAGTTTACATCGTTGGGCAGTTTACAATGAGCAGTTCTTC
-	-	TRBV7-8	TRBJ2-1	CASSLGVGGPLYNEQFF	TGTGCCAGCAGCTTAGGAGTGGGGGGGCCCCTTTACAATGAGCAGTTCTTC
-	once	TRBV27	TRBJ1-1	CASSLRGGRAEAFF	TGTGCCAGCAGCCTGAGGGGGGGAAGGGCTGAAGCTTTCTTT
-	few	TRBV14	TRBJ1-2	CASSQLSARVYGYTF	TGTGCCAGCAGCCAATTGTCTGCGCGAGTATATGGCTACACCTTC
-	-	TRBV9	TRBJ1-3	CASSVDAGAGNTIYF	TGTGCCAGCAGCGTAGACGCAGGGGCAGGAAACACCATATATTTT
-	-	TRBV19	TRBJ1-5	CASSERPVGNQPQHF	TGTGCCAGTAGCGAGCGACCCGTTGGCAATCAGCCCCAGCATTTT
-	-	TRBV5-8	TRBJ1-5	CASSGDVNQPQHF	TGTGCCAGCAGCGGGGACGTTAATCAGCCCCAGCATTTT
-	-	TRBV5-1	TRBJ1-4	CASSRKGGEKLFF	TGCGCCAGCAGCAGGAAGGGAGGTGAAAAACTGTTTTTT